This T cell receptor beta chain was identified during a study of blood T cell repertoires in COVID-19. Overall study context: Acute-phase and convalescent COVID-19 samples originated in the United States, Italy and Spain. T cells, B-cell-depleted T cells, or PBMCs provided the cDNA or gDNA that served as material.

Germline CDR1 is LGHDT and CDR2 is YNNKEL (reference sequence). CDR3 size: 17 residues. Unmatched junction bases numbered 18, after V lost 5 bases and J lost 7 bases. In the original processing: For nucleated cells, counts were estimated from reference gene primer amplification. Some clones are missing from TCRdb's copy, which holds only in-frame ones; the method was immunoSEQ multiplex PCR. V, J and clone size were drawn from that table, and D and trimming were deduced from the DNA. The sample lists 150,000 to 200,000 clones, 89% seen once, with approximately 2.9% in the top ten. The V and J genes are TRBV3-1 (or the pseudogene TRBV3-2) and TRBJ2-3; TRBD2 agrees at 7 bases. Sequencing was performed on peripheral blood. The TCR originated in a man aged 60 to 75 with acute or convalescent COVID-19. CDR3 sequence: CASSSHPRGVLPYTQYF. In DNA form, the CDR3 reads TGTGCCAGCAGCTCACATCCCCGGGGGGTCCTCCCGTATACGCAGTATTTT.